Each of the 30 T cell receptor beta chains below was sequenced from the same sample in a study of regulatory T cells in long-lasting Graves disease. Arm-PCR of CDR3 regions with iRepertoire HTBI primers generated TCR beta libraries. In TCRdb, the multiplex PCR reads were re-called with MiXCR into one record per CDR3 protein. Of some 410,000 distinct CDR3 sequences listed, 16% are singletons. Time point described: newly diagnosed GD, antithyroid drugs for less than 3 months. From RNA extracted from PBMCs, the TCR library was made. This same sample was also part of a study on T cells in Graves' hyperthyroidism and ophthalmopathy.

The sample here was peripheral blood mononuclear cells (PBMCs), taken at new diagnosis, from a patient treated with antithyroid drugs. The receptors here all came from a woman in her twenties or thirties with Graves disease.

This clonotype has a handful of counts. The chain combines TRBV12-3 or TRBV12-4 with TRBJ1-3, with D unresolved. The V gene lost 10 bases and the J gene lost 1 base, with 23 bases spanning the gap. The CDR3 is 17 residues long. As DNA, the CDR3 is TGTGCCACCCAGGTCTGGTACAATCCCGGTTCTGGAAACACCATATATTTT. This codes for CATQVWYNPGSGNTIYF.

Ten or more counts support this clonotype. The chain is built from TRBV2 and TRBJ2-3; no firm D call. The CDR3 has 12 amino acids. The germline gives CDR1 SNHLY, CDR2 FYNNEI. The V and J ends lost 7 bases and 0 bases respectively, with 5 bases between them. In nucleotides, the CDR3 is TGTGCCAGCACCTACAGCACAGATACGCAGTATTTT. Amino acids: CASTYSTDTQYF.

V usage is TRBV6-5 and J usage is TRBJ1-5; tentatively, D is TRBD1 (6 bases). V was cut by 4 bases and J by 5 bases, with 12 bases left in between. CDR3 length: 14 amino acids. Germline V gene lookup returns CDR1 MNHEY and CDR2 SVGAGI. The CDR3 reads CASSLQGADQPQHF. For the CDR3, the DNA is TGTGCCAGCAGTTTACAGGGAGCGGATCAGCCCCAGCATTTT.

This clonotype was seen repeatedly, ten times or more. The chain joins TRBV7-2 to TRBJ1-1; no definite D call. There are 14 residues in the CDR3. Germline V gene sequence: CDR1 SGHTA, CDR2 FQGNSA. Between the trimmed V and J ends, which lost 5 bases and 5 bases, there was a span of 15 bases. The DNA of the CDR3 is TGTGCCAGCAGCGACGGAATTGGAGGGACTGAAGCTTTCTTT. It specifies CASSDGIGGTEAFF.

Comments on this clonotype: Germline and junction disagree at one end, which may indicate a read error. The chain couples TRBV11-2 to TRBJ2-2; a possible D gene is TRBD2 (5 bases). CDR1 is SGHAT and CDR2 is FQNNGV in the germline V gene. The CDR3 is made up of 14 amino acids. The chain's CDR3 is CASSVTGPLGELLF. The CDR3, as DNA: TGTGCCAGCAGCGTGACTGGGCCGCTTGGGGAGCTGCTTTTT.

This clonotype was picked up many times. The chain couples TRBV28 to TRBJ2-2, with 14 bases fitting TRBD2. The ends lost 4 bases at V and 7 bases at J; junction bases unmatched: 5. CDR1 and CDR2 from the germline V gene are MDHEN and SYDVKM. CDR3 length: 16 amino acids. The CDR3 sequence: CASSSRTSGGNGELFF. Written as DNA, the CDR3 is TGTGCCAGCAGTTCCCGGACTAGCGGGGGGAACGGGGAGCTGTTTTTT.

V is TRBV19 and J is TRBJ1-2; TRBD1 matches 7 bases. There are 15 residues in the CDR3. Trimming removed 0 bases from V and 4 bases from J; junction bases left unmatched: 5. Germline CDR1 and CDR2: LNHDA and SQIVND (reference sequence). Here the CDR3 reads CASSIDLGTVYGYTF. The DNA of the CDR3 is TGTGCCAGTAGTATAGATCTAGGGACAGTCTATGGCTACACCTTC.

This clonotype was picked up a small number of times. The chain joins TRBV28 to TRBJ2-2, with 9 bases identical to TRBD1. The CDR3 contains 14 residues. V was pared by 10 bases and J by 3 bases, with 6 bases of the junction left unmatched. Germline V gene lookup returns CDR1 MDHEN and CDR2 SYDVKM. In DNA form, the CDR3 reads TGTGCCATCCCGGGACAGGGTTACACCGGGGAGCTGTTTTTT. This gives the protein CAIPGQGYTGELFF.

This clonotype was picked up many times. The chain employs TRBV20-1 and TRBJ2-3; tentative D call: TRBD1 (5 bases). V was clipped by 3 bases and J by 9 bases, with 13 bases between them. Germline assignment: CDR1 DFQATT and CDR2 SNEGSKA (reference sequence). The CDR3 length is 12 residues. For the CDR3, the DNA is TGCAGTGCTAGGAGAGACAGAACGACGCAGTATTTT. Translating gives CSARRDRTTQYF.

The chain uses TRBV28 and TRBJ1-3, with a tentative D call TRBD1 (6 bases). V shed 6 bases and J shed 2 bases, with 11 bases lying between them. Germline values: CDR1 MDHEN, CDR2 SYDVKM. The CDR3 extends over 14 amino acids. CDR3 nucleotide sequence: TGTGCCAGCAGACAGGGTACGGCTGGAAACACCATATATTTT. It translates to CASRQGTAGNTIYF.

This clonotype was recorded many times. The chain links TRBV30 to TRBJ2-1; 10 bases are a match to TRBD2. Looked up from germline, CDR1 is GTSNPN and CDR2 is SVGIG (reference sequence). Trimming removed 7 bases from V and 5 bases from J; junction bases left unmatched: 8. This CDR3 is built from 14 residues. The CDR3, as DNA: TGTGCCTCCACAGATCTAGCGGGAGACAATGAGCAGTTCTTC. Amino acid sequence: CASTDLAGDNEQFF.

This clonotype was observed many times. This chain links TRBV20-1 with TRBJ2-7; 15 bases fit TRBD2. The CDR3 length is 16 residues. The V and J ends lost 1 base and 3 bases, in that order; junction bases with no gene match: 4. The germline V gene has CDR1 DFQATT and CDR2 SNEGSKA (reference sequence). The chain's CDR3 is CSARGAGLAGGYEQYF. The DNA of the CDR3 is TGCAGTGCTAGAGGGGCGGGACTAGCGGGGGGCTACGAGCAGTACTTC.

The chain carries TRBV19 and TRBJ2-7; TRBD1 matches at 9 bases. Germline CDR1 reads LNHDA; CDR2 reads SQIVND (reference sequence). The length of the CDR3 is 15 residues. V lost 5 bases, J lost 5 bases, and 10 bases stayed unmatched. The CDR3 loop is CASSDSGTGTDEQYF. The CDR3 coding sequence is TGTGCCAGTAGTGACTCCGGGACAGGGACTGACGAGCAGTACTTC.

This clonotype was recorded at least ten times. The chain is built from TRBV27 and TRBJ2-6; D is unresolved. V was cut by 3 bases and J by 3 bases, with 3 bases left in between. Looked up from germline, CDR1 is MNHEY and CDR2 is SMNVEV (reference sequence). The CDR3 length is 13 residues. The CDR3 is CASSFFGANVLTF. CDR3 sequence (DNA): TGTGCCAGCAGTTTCTTTGGGGCCAACGTCCTGACTTTC.

This clonotype was observed a handful of times. An end of the junction differs from the germline gene, which may be a read error. The chain employs TRBV20-1 and TRBJ2-1, with 9 nucleotides matching TRBD2. CDR1 is DFQATT, CDR2 SNEGSKA, per germline (reference sequence). The CDR3 has 17 residues. CDR3 bases: TGCAGTGCTAGGGGGAGCCGGGTAGCGGGAGCCTACGATGAGCAGTTCTTC. Translation: CSARGSRVAGAYDEQFF.

The V and J genes are TRBV5-1 and TRBJ2-2, with D perhaps being TRBD1 or TRBD2 (5 bases each). CDR1 SGHRS and CDR2 YFSETQ come from the germline V gene. This CDR3 contains 16 residues. V dropped 4 bases and J dropped 3 bases, with 16 bases sitting between them. The CDR3 is CASSLRGTPDTGELFF. The CDR3 coding sequence is TGCGCCAGCAGCCTGAGAGGGACCCCCGACACCGGGGAGCTGTTTTTT.

Of note for this clonotype: A much larger clone sits a single nucleotide away, making a read error possible. The chain links TRBV19 to TRBJ2-7, with 11 bases fitting TRBD1. The junction had 16 bases not matched to a gene; V was cut back by 9 bases and J by 0 bases. Germline CDR1 is LNHDA and CDR2 is SQIVND (reference sequence). This CDR3 is built from 18 residues. CDR3 amino acids: CASSISRTGGSSSYEQYF. The CDR3 DNA reads TGTGCCAGCTCAATTTCCAGGACAGGGGGCTCCAGCTCCTACGAGCAGTACTTC.

This clonotype occurred many times. The chain carries TRBV6-5 and TRBJ2-7; no firm D call. CDR3 length: 13 amino acids. The germline V and J ends were trimmed by 2 bases and 3 bases, with 8 bases remaining between them. Germline assignment: CDR1 MNHEY and CDR2 SVGAGI. The CDR3 nucleotides read TGTGCCAGCAGTTACGGGCCGAACTACGAGCAGTACTTC. It specifies CASSYGPNYEQYF.

The V and J genes are TRBV7-3 and TRBJ2-7; TRBD2 matches at 7 bases. CDR1 is SGHTA and CDR2 is FQGTGA in the germline V gene. This CDR3 comprises 13 residues. Trimming took 9 bases from V and 3 from J; bases not matched to a gene: 8. CDR3 sequence reads: CARPRLACYEQYF. In DNA form, the CDR3 reads TGTGCCAGACCGAGACTAGCCTGCTACGAGCAGTACTTC. Full variable domain (remainder filled in from reference TRBV7-3 and TRBJ2-7): GAGVSQTPSNKVTEKGKYVELRCDPISGHTALYWYRQSLGQGPEFLIYFQGTGAADDSGLPNDRFFAVRPEGSVSTLKIQRTERGDSAVYLCARPRLACYEQYFGPGTRLTVT.

The sample holds a few counts of this clonotype. The rearrangement joins TRBV6-2 or TRBV6-3 to TRBJ1-2; D is unresolved. Between the trimmed V and J ends, which lost 7 bases and 9 bases, there was a span of 12 bases. The CDR3 loop spans 11 amino acids. Looked up from germline, CDR1 is MNHEY and CDR2 is SVGEGT. The CDR3 sequence is CASIFTGSYTF. CDR3 bases: TGTGCCAGCATCTTTACGGGAAGCTACACCTTC.

Many counts were recorded for this clonotype. The chain uses TRBV24-1 and TRBJ2-1; 9 bases are shared with TRBD2. This CDR3 is built from 17 residues. Germline CDR1 and CDR2: KGHDR and SFDVKD. Trimming at V came to 4 bases and at J to 9 bases, leaving 15 bases not matched to a gene. CDR3 nucleotides: TGTGCCACCAGTGACCCTCCGGGACTAGCCACGACCTCTGAGCAGTTCTTC. Residues: CATSDPPGLATTSEQFF.

This clonotype was seen more than once but under ten times. The chain combines TRBV3-1 with TRBJ2-6; D not certain. CDR3 length: 15 amino acids. Germline values: CDR1 LGHDT, CDR2 YNNKEL (reference sequence). Trimming stripped 1 base from V and 5 bases from J, with 9 bases between. CDR3 nucleotides: TGTGCCAGCAGCCAAGGGTGGGCTCGGGCCAACGTCCTGACTTTC. Encoded protein: CASSQGWARANVLTF. Supplemented by reference TRBV3-1 and TRBJ2-6, the full variable domain reads DTAVSQTPKYLVTQMGNDKSIKCEQNLGHDTMYWYKQDSKKFLKIMFSYNNKELIINETVPNRFSPKSPDKAHLNLHINSLELGDSAVYFCASSQGWARANVLTFGAGSRLTVL.

The table lists this clonotype with a few counts. The chain employs TRBV12-3 or TRBV12-4 and TRBJ2-3; 9 bases line up with TRBD2. The CDR3 loop spans 16 amino acids. The ends lost 6 bases at V and 3 bases at J; junction bases unmatched: 10. DNA of the CDR3: TGTGCCAGCAGGAGGAGCGGGAGGCGGGGAACAGATACGCAGTATTTT. Translating gives CASRRSGRRGTDTQYF.

This chain connects TRBV12-3 or TRBV12-4 to TRBJ1-4; 7 bases are a match to TRBD1. The CDR3 sequence is 17 residues long. Trimming at V came to 4 bases and at J to 1 base, leaving 9 bases not matched to a gene. The CDR3: CASSSRRQGETNEKLFF. The CDR3 coding sequence is TGTGCCAGCAGTTCGAGACGACAGGGCGAAACTAATGAAAAACTGTTTTTT.

The chain is built from TRBV7-2 and TRBJ1-2; TRBD1 might be the D (6 bases). The length of the CDR3 is 16 residues. V was pared by 6 bases and J by 8 bases, with 25 bases between. CDR1 is SGHTA and CDR2 is FQGNSA in the germline V gene. The CDR3 DNA reads as TGTGCCAGCAGTCAAGACCCTAAACCTTACAGGGACGGCTACACCTTC. As protein: CASSQDPKPYRDGYTF.

This clonotype appeared many times. The chain carries TRBV7-2 and TRBJ1-1; D call uncertain. The length of the CDR3 is 14 residues. V was shortened by 4 bases and J by 5 bases, with 14 bases between the two germline ends. Per germline, CDR1 SGHTA and CDR2 FQGNSA. CDR3: CASSYGLSGTEAFF. The CDR3 DNA sequence: TGTGCCAGCAGCTACGGCCTCAGTGGGACTGAAGCTTTCTTT.

In its sample, this clonotype was seen a few times. The genes are TRBV7-9 and TRBJ2-3, with D possibly being TRBD1 or TRBD2 (5 bases each). V lost 6 bases, J lost 2 bases, and 18 bases lay in between. The CDR3 spans 16 residues. CDR1 and CDR2 (germline): SEHNR, FQNEAQ (reference sequence). CDR3 in amino acids: CASRTGTQGYTDTQYF. In DNA, the CDR3 is TGTGCCAGCAGGACCGGGACCCAAGGTTACACAGATACGCAGTATTTT.

CDR3 sequence: CAAGRDLLRDQPQHF. CDR3 in DNA: TGTGCCGCAGGCCGGGACCTGCTACGTGATCAGCCCCAGCATTTT. V and J are TRBV19 and TRBJ1-5; weak D call: TRBD1 (5 bases). CDR3 length: 15 amino acids. Germline V CDR1 and CDR2: LNHDA, SQIVND (reference sequence). The V end was cut by 11 bases, the J end by 5 bases, with 22 bases between.

A note on this clonotype: A far larger clone is only one base removed, so a read error is likely. This chain uses TRBV7-9 with TRBJ2-1; 16 bases agree with TRBD2. The germline gives CDR1 SEHNR, CDR2 FQNEAQ (reference sequence). The CDR3 runs to 16 residues. The junction had 6 bases not matched to a gene; V was cut back by 5 bases and J by 8 bases. In DNA, the CDR3 is TGTGCCAGCAGCGAAGGGACTAGCGGGAGGGTCGATGAGCAGTTCTTC. It translates to CASSEGTSGRVDEQFF.

In this sample, this clonotype turned up many times. The rearrangement links TRBV12-3 or TRBV12-4 to TRBJ2-5; a possible D gene is TRBD2 (6 bases). The CDR3 totals 14 residues. V was cut by 3 bases and J by 4 bases, with 12 bases left in between. The DNA of the CDR3 is TGTGCCAGCAGTTTTCCTAAGGAGGGAGAGACCCAGTACTTC. This codes for CASSFPKEGETQYF.